These T cell receptor beta chains were read from a single sample in a study of blood T cell repertoires in COVID-19. Data came from immunoSEQ multiplex PCR; TCRdb stores just in-frame clones and leaves some out. The sample lists fewer than 95,000 clones, about nine tenths occurring once. The sequenced sample was peripheral blood. The origin of the receptors is a man aged 50-59 years with acute or convalescent COVID-19. CDR3s include the opening cysteine and the closing phenylalanine or tryptophan. The order of the fields is J gene, D gene, clone size, V gene, CDR3 protein, CDR3 DNA. A D gene is named only where the DNA matches it firmly. Expanded clones are given a class, and other clones once, few, many or no size at all.

j_gene: TRBJ1-2
d_gene: .
abundance: .
v_gene: TRBV30
CDR3aa: CACAPGGRYGYTF
CDR3nt: TGTGCCTGTGCCCCGGGAGGGAGGTATGGCTACACCTTC

j_gene: TRBJ1-1
d_gene: .
abundance: .
v_gene: TRBV9
CDR3aa: CASSVERDTEAFF
CDR3nt: TGTGCCAGCAGCGTAGAACGGGACACTGAAGCTTTCTTT

j_gene: TRBJ1-1
d_gene: TRBD1
abundance: .
v_gene: TRBV6-5
CDR3aa: CASSYSPGGRTEAFF
CDR3nt: TGTGCCAGCAGTTACTCTCCAGGGGGCAGGACTGAAGCTTTCTTT

j_gene: TRBJ2-3
d_gene: TRBD2
abundance: .
v_gene: TRBV6-5
CDR3aa: CASSSGESSTDTQYF
CDR3nt: TGTGCCAGCAGCAGCGGGGAATCCAGCACAGATACGCAGTATTTT

j_gene: TRBJ2-2
d_gene: .
abundance: .
v_gene: TRBV7-9
CDR3aa: CASSTGGTGELFF
CDR3nt: TGTGCCAGCAGCACCGGGGGCACCGGGGAGCTGTTTTTT

j_gene: TRBJ2-6
d_gene: .
abundance: once
v_gene: TRBV7-2
CDR3aa: CASSLSTVPLGANVLTF
CDR3nt: TGTGCCAGCAGCTTATCTACAGTACCTCTGGGGGCCAACGTCCTGACTTTC

j_gene: TRBJ1-3
d_gene: .
abundance: .
v_gene: TRBV19
CDR3aa: CASLDRLRNTIYF
CDR3nt: TGTGCCAGTCTTGACAGGCTTCGAAACACCATATATTTT

j_gene: TRBJ1-1
d_gene: .
abundance: .
v_gene: TRBV7-3
CDR3aa: CASSSQGETEAFF
CDR3nt: TGTGCCAGCAGCTCGCAGGGCGAGACCGAAGCTTTCTTT

j_gene: TRBJ1-6
d_gene: .
abundance: .
v_gene: TRBV7-9
CDR3aa: CASSFADRYNSPLHF
CDR3nt: TGTGCCAGCAGCTTTGCGGACAGATATAATTCACCCCTCCACTTT

j_gene: TRBJ2-1
d_gene: TRBD2
abundance: .
v_gene: TRBV7-6
CDR3aa: CASSLLAGGPGNEQFF
CDR3nt: TGTGCCAGCAGCTTACTAGCGGGGGGGCCGGGGAATGAGCAGTTCTTC

j_gene: TRBJ1-6
d_gene: TRBD1
abundance: few
v_gene: TRBV19
CDR3aa: CASSIYGTGDSPLHF
CDR3nt: TGTGCCAGTAGTATATATGGGACAGGGGATTCACCCCTCCACTTT

j_gene: TRBJ1-1
d_gene: .
abundance: .
v_gene: TRBV6-5
CDR3aa: CASSYSRNTEAFF
CDR3nt: TGTGCCAGCAGTTACTCCCGGAACACTGAAGCTTTCTTT

j_gene: TRBJ1-2
d_gene: .
abundance: .
v_gene: TRBV10-3
CDR3aa: CAISEIGGAYGYTF
CDR3nt: TGTGCCATCAGTGAGATCGGGGGGGCCTATGGCTACACCTTC

j_gene: TRBJ1-1
d_gene: .
abundance: .
v_gene: TRBV19
CDR3aa: CASSIGPVLNTEAFF
CDR3nt: TGTGCCAGTAGTATAGGGCCAGTACTGAACACTGAAGCTTTCTTT

j_gene: TRBJ2-5
d_gene: TRBD2
abundance: .
v_gene: TRBV6-4
CDR3aa: CASSTDSLGTGGETQYF
CDR3nt: TGTGCCAGCAGTACTGACAGTTTAGGGACCGGGGGGGAGACCCAGTACTTC

j_gene: TRBJ2-7
d_gene: TRBD1
abundance: few
v_gene: TRBV5-1
CDR3aa: CASSLAGTGDEQYF
CDR3nt: TGCGCCAGCAGCCTAGCCGGGACAGGGGACGAGCAGTACTTC

j_gene: TRBJ2-2
d_gene: .
abundance: .
v_gene: TRBV2
CDR3aa: CASSDWQARLFF
CDR3nt: TGTGCCAGCAGTGACTGGCAGGCGCGGCTGTTTTTT

j_gene: TRBJ1-2
d_gene: TRBD1
abundance: .
v_gene: TRBV3-1/TRBV3-2
CDR3aa: CASSQDQGGRLYTF
CDR3nt: TGTGCCAGCAGCCAAGATCAAGGGGGCAGGCTCTACACCTTC

j_gene: TRBJ1-5
d_gene: TRBD1
abundance: .
v_gene: TRBV28
CDR3aa: CASRAGTGWAQHF
CDR3nt: TGTGCCAGCAGGGCCGGGACAGGGTGGGCCCAGCATTTT

j_gene: TRBJ1-5
d_gene: TRBD1
abundance: .
v_gene: TRBV6-5
CDR3aa: CASSTLTGDNQPQHF
CDR3nt: TGTGCCAGCAGTACTCTGACAGGGGACAATCAGCCCCAGCATTTT

j_gene: TRBJ1-1
d_gene: .
abundance: .
v_gene: TRBV28
CDR3aa: CASSSPGYRTEAFF
CDR3nt: TGTGCCAGCAGCTCTCCAGGATATAGGACTGAAGCTTTCTTT

j_gene: TRBJ1-1
d_gene: TRBD1
abundance: .
v_gene: TRBV6-5
CDR3aa: CASSSPGQGKSEAFF
CDR3nt: TGTGCCAGCAGTTCTCCGGGACAGGGGAAATCTGAAGCTTTCTTT

j_gene: TRBJ1-2
d_gene: TRBD1
abundance: few
v_gene: TRBV4-1
CDR3aa: CASSQGVGQNNYGYTF
CDR3nt: TGCGCCAGCAGCCAAGGGGTGGGACAGAATAACTATGGCTACACCTTC

j_gene: TRBJ1-2
d_gene: .
abundance: .
v_gene: TRBV14
CDR3aa: CASSRQRRAMRYGYTF
CDR3nt: TGTGCCAGCAGCCGCCAAAGGAGGGCGATGCGATATGGCTACACCTTC

j_gene: TRBJ1-2
d_gene: TRBD1
abundance: .
v_gene: TRBV28
CDR3aa: CASSRTGVIWTF
CDR3nt: TGTGCCAGCAGTAGAACAGGGGTTATTTGGACCTTC

j_gene: TRBJ2-7
d_gene: .
abundance: .
v_gene: TRBV14
CDR3aa: CASSQGLRFEQYF
CDR3nt: TGTGCCAGCAGCCAAGGTTTGCGGTTCGAGCAGTACTTC

j_gene: TRBJ2-1
d_gene: .
abundance: .
v_gene: TRBV18
CDR3aa: CASSSLENVPDEQFF
CDR3nt: TGTGCCAGCTCCTCCTTAGAAAACGTCCCTGATGAGCAGTTCTTC

j_gene: TRBJ2-5
d_gene: TRBD2
abundance: .
v_gene: TRBV13
CDR3aa: CASSPYSSRGREGAQYF
CDR3nt: TGTGCCAGCAGCCCCTATTCGTCGCGGGGGCGGGAGGGGGCCCAGTACTTC

j_gene: TRBJ2-2
d_gene: TRBD2
abundance: .
v_gene: TRBV29-1
CDR3aa: CSAGLGGGYTGELFF
CDR3nt: TGCAGCGCCGGATTGGGCGGGGGGTACACCGGGGAGCTGTTTTTT

j_gene: TRBJ2-3
d_gene: TRBD2
abundance: .
v_gene: TRBV4-2
CDR3aa: CASSQPGLAGEDTQYF
CDR3nt: TGTGCCAGCAGCCAGCCGGGACTAGCGGGGGAGGATACGCAGTATTTT

j_gene: TRBJ2-3
d_gene: TRBD2
abundance: .
v_gene: TRBV7-9
CDR3aa: CASSIGLGTDTQYF
CDR3nt: TGTGCCAGCAGCATAGGACTAGGCACAGATACGCAGTATTTT

j_gene: TRBJ2-5
d_gene: TRBD2
abundance: .
v_gene: TRBV18
CDR3aa: CASSPSGGQETQYF
CDR3nt: TGTGCCAGCTCACCATCGGGGGGACAAGAGACCCAGTACTTC